The 12 T cell receptor beta chains given below trace back to one sample, sequenced in a study of shared T cell receptors in the human thymus. The repertoire was sequenced with immunoSEQ multiplex PCR; TCRdb's copy has only in-frame clones and lacks some. The sample includes over 450,000 clones, approximately 80% of them seen just once. These sequences were also reported in another study, on human thymus T cells.

The sequenced sample was thymocytes. Receptor source: a boy under two years old with a congenital heart defect.

The CDR3 loop is CASSDPKGTSGRLGNEQFF. Here the CDR3 DNA reads TGTGCCAGCAGTGACCCCAAAGGGACTAGCGGGAGGTTAGGCAATGAGCAGTTCTTC. The J gene is TRBJ2-1, the V gene TRBV2; 15 nucleotides agree with TRBD2. The CDR3 totals 19 residues. V lost 3 bases to trimming and J lost 6 bases; unmatched junction nucleotides: 12. In germline, CDR1 is SNHLY, CDR2 FYNNEI.

CDR3: CASSVGRDRGRDTQYF. CDR3 coding DNA: TGTGCCAGCAGCGTCGGCCGGGACAGGGGACGAGATACGCAGTATTTT. V gene TRBV9 combines with J gene TRBJ2-3, with 10 bases lining up with TRBD1. CDR3 length equals 16 residues. Trimming removed 2 bases from V and 5 bases from J; junction bases left unmatched: 8. Germline lookup yields CDR1 SGDLS and CDR2 YYNGEE.

CDR3 nucleotides: TGTGCCAGCAGTCCGCTACCGGGACAGGGCCGCCAGCCCCAGCATTTT. It is translated as CASSPLPGQGRQPQHF. The chain has TRBV28 and TRBJ1-5; TRBD1 matches at 9 bases. The CDR3 runs 16 residues. V trimming: 5 bases; J trimming: 7 bases; junction bases outside the gene matches: 12. Germline V gene data show CDR1 as MDHEN and CDR2 as SYDVKM.

This clone was seen a single time. CDR3 sequence (DNA): TGTGCCTGGAGTGTATCCCCATCTGGGGCCAACGTCCTGACTTTC. Amino acids: CAWSVSPSGANVLTF. This sequence joins TRBV30 and TRBJ2-6, with D unclear. CDR1 GTSNPN and CDR2 SVGIG come from the germline V gene (reference sequence). The CDR3 loop spans 15 amino acids. Between the trimmed V and J ends, which lost 0 bases and 1 base, there was a span of 7 bases.

This sequence joins TRBV9 and TRBJ2-7; 7 bases agree with TRBD2. The CDR3 sequence is 15 residues long. V lost 4 bases, J lost 2 bases, and 9 bases stayed unmatched. The V gene's germline CDR1 is SGDLS and CDR2 YYNGEE. The CDR3 protein is CASSPSSGVTYEQYF. For the CDR3, the DNA is TGTGCCAGCAGCCCCTCCAGCGGGGTTACCTACGAGCAGTACTTC.

The chain employs TRBV7-9 and TRBJ1-2; D might be TRBD1 (6 bases). This CDR3 comprises 13 residues. CDR1 is SEHNR, CDR2 FQNEAQ, per germline (reference sequence). Trimming took 5 bases from V and 4 from J, leaving 11 bases between them. The CDR3 DNA follows: TGTGCCAGCAGCCCGGACAGCCCCTATGGCTACACCTTC. Amino acids: CASSPDSPYGYTF.

This clone came up a few times. Germline and junction disagree at one end, which may indicate a read error. This chain connects TRBV18 to TRBJ2-1, with 7 bases lining up with TRBD2. CDR1 and CDR2 (germline): KGHSH, LQKENI. This CDR3 spans 15 amino acids. The CDR3 protein is CASSSPGLRFGEQFF. The CDR3 coding sequence is TGTGCCAGCTCATCACCGGGACTAAGGTTTGGGGAGCAGTTCTTC.

This clone was observed a few times. V is TRBV19 and J is TRBJ2-5, with D perhaps matching TRBD1 (6 bases). The DNA end favors TRBJ2-7, so the J call may be wrong. The V gene's germline CDR1 is LNHDA and CDR2 SQIVND (reference sequence). CDR3 length equals 14 residues. CDR3 loop: CASSRHRTAYEQYF. In DNA, the CDR3 is TGTGCCAGTAGCAGACACCGGACAGCCTACGAGCAGTACTTC.

The chain links TRBV27 to TRBJ1-1; maybe TRBD1 (5 bases). The V gene lost 3 bases and the J gene lost 1 base, with 12 bases spanning the gap. The CDR3 totals 15 residues. CDR1 and CDR2 (germline): MNHEY, SMNVEV (reference sequence). Written as DNA, the CDR3 is TGTGCCAGCAGTTTCAAAGGGGTCGGGAACACTGAAGCTTTCTTT. Its protein product is CASSFKGVGNTEAFF.

The chain links TRBV11-2 to TRBJ2-7; 10 nucleotides line up with TRBD2. J was trimmed by 0 bases and V by 5 bases; bases with no gene match: 7. CDR3 length: 16 residues. Per the germline V gene, CDR1 is SGHAT and CDR2 is FQNNGV. The CDR3 here is CASSMVSGRASYEQYF. CDR3 DNA: TGTGCCAGCAGCATGGTCAGCGGGAGGGCCTCCTACGAGCAGTACTTC.

V gene TRBV4-2 combines with J gene TRBJ2-5, with 11 positions matching TRBD2. Matching the DNA end better, TRBJ2-7 makes the J call doubtful. This CDR3 region has 19 residues. Germline V gene data show CDR1 as LGHNA and CDR2 as YNFKEQ. The CDR3 nucleotides are TGTGCCAGCAGCCAAGGAGGGCTAGCGGGAGGCGCCCCAACCTACGAGCAGTACTTC. Its protein is CASSQGGLAGGAPTYEQYF.

This clone has more than one count but fewer than ten. J is TRBJ1-3 and V is TRBV2; D remains unclear. Germline loops: CDR1 SNHLY, CDR2 FYNNEI. CDR3 length equals 16 residues. Trimming pared 1 base from V and 0 bases from J, leaving 10 bases between. The CDR3 loop is CASSEDRVSSGNTIYF. CDR3 DNA: TGTGCCAGCAGTGAAGACCGAGTTTCCTCTGGAAACACCATATATTTT.